This T cell receptor beta chain came from a study of patients and donors after allogeneic stem cell transplantation. The CDR3 contains 12 residues. The V gene's germline CDR1 is LGHDT and CDR2 YNNKEL (reference sequence). Trimming took off 3 bases at V and 7 bases at J, with 9 bases between the two ends. Via MiXCR, TCRdb re-called the RT-PCR reads, giving one row per CDR3 protein. The table shows about 160,000 distinct CDR3 sequences, with about 24% occurring only once. The receptor was derived from a human donor who was either an allogeneic HSCT recipient or a stem cell or donor lymphocyte infusion donor (not recorded which). It is not recorded whose cells these are; they may come from a transplant donor. The sequenced sample consisted of blood, either unsorted or a sorted T cell fraction (not recorded which). V and J are TRBV3-1 and TRBJ2-5, with D uncertain. CDR3 protein: CASSHLSGTQYF. CDR3 sequence (DNA): TGTGCCAGCAGCCATCTCTCGGGGACCCAGTACTTC.